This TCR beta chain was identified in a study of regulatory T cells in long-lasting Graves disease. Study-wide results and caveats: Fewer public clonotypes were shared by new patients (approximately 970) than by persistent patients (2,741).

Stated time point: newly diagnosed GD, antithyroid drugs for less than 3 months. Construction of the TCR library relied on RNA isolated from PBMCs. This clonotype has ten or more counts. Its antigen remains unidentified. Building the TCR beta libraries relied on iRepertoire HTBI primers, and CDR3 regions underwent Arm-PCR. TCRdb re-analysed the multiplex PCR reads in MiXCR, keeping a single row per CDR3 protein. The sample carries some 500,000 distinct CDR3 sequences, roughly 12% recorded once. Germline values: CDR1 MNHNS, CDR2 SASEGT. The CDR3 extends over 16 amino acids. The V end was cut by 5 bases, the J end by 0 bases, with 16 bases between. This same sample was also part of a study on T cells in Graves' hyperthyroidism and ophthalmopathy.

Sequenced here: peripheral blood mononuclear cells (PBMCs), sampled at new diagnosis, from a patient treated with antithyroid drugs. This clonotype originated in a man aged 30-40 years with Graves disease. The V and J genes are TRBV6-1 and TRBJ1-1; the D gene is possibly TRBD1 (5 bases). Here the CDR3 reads CASSPGRGWVNTEAFF. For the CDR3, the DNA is TGTGCCAGCAGTCCTGGGAGGGGATGGGTGAACACTGAAGCTTTCTTT.